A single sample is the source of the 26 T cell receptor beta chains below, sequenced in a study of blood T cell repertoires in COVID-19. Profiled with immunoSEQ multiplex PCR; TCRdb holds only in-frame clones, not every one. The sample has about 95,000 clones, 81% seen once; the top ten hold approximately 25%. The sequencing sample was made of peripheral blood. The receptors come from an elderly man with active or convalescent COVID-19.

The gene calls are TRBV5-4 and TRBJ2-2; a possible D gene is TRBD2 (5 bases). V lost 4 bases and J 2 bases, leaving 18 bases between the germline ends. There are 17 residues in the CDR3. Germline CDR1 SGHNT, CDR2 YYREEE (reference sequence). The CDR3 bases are TGTGCCAGCAGCGAGGGTATCAGCCTTCTAAACACCGGGGAGCTGTTTTTT. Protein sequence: CASSEGISLLNTGELFF. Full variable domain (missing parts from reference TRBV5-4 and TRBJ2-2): ETGVTQSPTHLIKTRGQQVTLRCSSQSGHNTVSWYQQALGQGPQFIFQYYREEENGRGNFPPRFSGLQFPNYSSELNVNALELDDSALYLCASSEGISLLNTGELFFGEGSRLTVL.

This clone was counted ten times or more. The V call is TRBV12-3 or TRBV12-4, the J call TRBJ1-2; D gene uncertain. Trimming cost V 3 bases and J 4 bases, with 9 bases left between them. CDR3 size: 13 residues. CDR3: CASSLGLTYGYTF. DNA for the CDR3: TGTGCCAGCAGTTTGGGCTTAACCTATGGCTACACCTTC.

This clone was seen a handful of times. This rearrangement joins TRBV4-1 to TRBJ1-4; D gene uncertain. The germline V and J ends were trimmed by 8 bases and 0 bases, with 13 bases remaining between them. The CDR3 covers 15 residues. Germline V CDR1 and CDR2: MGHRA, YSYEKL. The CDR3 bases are TGCGCCAGCGGCACCGGGGATTCAACTAATGAAAAACTGTTTTTT. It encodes CASGTGDSTNEKLFF.

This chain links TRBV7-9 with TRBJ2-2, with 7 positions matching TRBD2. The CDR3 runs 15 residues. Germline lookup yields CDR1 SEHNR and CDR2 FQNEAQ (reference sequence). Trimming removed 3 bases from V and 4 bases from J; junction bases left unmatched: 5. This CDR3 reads CASSFGGYATGELFF. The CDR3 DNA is TGTGCCAGCAGCTTCGGGGGGTATGCCACCGGGGAGCTGTTTTTT. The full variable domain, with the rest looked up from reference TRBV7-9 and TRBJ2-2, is DTGVSQNPRHKITKRGQNVTFRCDPISEHNRLYWYRQTLGQGPEFLTYFQNEAQLEKSRLLSDRFSAERPKGSFSTLEIQRTEQGDSAMYLCASSFGGYATGELFFGEGSRLTVL.

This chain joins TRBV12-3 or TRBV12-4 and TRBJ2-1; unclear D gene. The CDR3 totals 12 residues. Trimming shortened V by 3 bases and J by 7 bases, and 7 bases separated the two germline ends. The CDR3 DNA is TGTGCCAGCAGTTTGATGACTAATGAGCAGTTCTTC. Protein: CASSLMTNEQFF.

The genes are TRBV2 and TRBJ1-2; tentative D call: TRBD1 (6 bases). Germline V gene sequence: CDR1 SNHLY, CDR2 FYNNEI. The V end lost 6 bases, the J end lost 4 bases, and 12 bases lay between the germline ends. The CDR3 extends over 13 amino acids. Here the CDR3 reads CASRADSPYGYTF. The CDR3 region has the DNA TGTGCCAGCAGGGCGGACAGCCCCTATGGCTACACCTTC.

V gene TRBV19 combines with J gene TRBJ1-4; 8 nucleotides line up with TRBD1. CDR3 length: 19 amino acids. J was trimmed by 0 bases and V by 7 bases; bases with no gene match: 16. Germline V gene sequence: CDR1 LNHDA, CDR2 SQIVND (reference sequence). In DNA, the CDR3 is TGTGCCAGTATTAACAGGGGGGGATCCGATATTGCAACTAATGAAAAACTGTTTTTT. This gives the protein CASINRGGSDIATNEKLFF.

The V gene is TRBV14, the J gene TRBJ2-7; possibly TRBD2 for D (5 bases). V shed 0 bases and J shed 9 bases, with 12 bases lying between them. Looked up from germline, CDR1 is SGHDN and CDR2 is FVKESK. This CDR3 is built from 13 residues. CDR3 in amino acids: CASSQDLAGLQYF. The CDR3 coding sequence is TGTGCCAGCAGCCAAGATCTAGCAGGTCTGCAGTACTTC.

CDR3 sequence (DNA): TGCGCCAGCAGCCAAGAGGACAGTGCAAAACTGTTTTTT. It encodes CASSQEDSAKLFF. J is TRBJ1-4 and V is TRBV4-3, with TRBD1 as a possible D gene (6 bases). The V end was cut by 0 bases, the J end by 10 bases, with 9 bases between. CDR1 LGHNA and CDR2 YSLEER come from the germline V gene. The CDR3 extends over 13 amino acids.

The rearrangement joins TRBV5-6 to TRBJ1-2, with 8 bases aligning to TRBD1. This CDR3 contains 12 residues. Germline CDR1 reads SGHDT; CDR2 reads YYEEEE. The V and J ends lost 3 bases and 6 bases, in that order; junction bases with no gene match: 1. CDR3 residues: CASSWTGNGYTF. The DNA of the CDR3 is TGTGCCAGCAGCTGGACAGGGAATGGCTACACCTTC.

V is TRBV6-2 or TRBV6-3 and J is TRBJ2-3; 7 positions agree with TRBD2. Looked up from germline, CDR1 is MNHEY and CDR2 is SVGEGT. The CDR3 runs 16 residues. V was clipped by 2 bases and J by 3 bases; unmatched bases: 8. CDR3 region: CASSYRPLAVTDTQYF. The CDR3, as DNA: TGTGCCAGCAGTTACCGTCCCCTAGCGGTTACAGATACGCAGTATTTT.

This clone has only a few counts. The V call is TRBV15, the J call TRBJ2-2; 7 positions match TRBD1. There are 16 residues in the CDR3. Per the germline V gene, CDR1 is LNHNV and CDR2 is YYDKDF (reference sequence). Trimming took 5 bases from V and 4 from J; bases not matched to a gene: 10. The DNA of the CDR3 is TGTGCCACCAGCCGACCGGGACAGTCTGCCACCGGGGAGCTGTTTTTT. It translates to CATSRPGQSATGELFF.

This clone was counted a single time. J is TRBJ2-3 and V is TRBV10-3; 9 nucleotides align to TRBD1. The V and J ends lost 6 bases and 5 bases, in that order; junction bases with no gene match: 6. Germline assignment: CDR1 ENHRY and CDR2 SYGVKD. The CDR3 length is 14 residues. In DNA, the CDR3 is TGTGCCATCAGACCGGGACAGGGTCAAGATACGCAGTATTTT. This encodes CAIRPGQGQDTQYF.

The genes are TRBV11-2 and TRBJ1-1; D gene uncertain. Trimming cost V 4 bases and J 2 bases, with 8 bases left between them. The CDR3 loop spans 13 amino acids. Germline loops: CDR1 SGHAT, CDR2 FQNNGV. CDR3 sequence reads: CASSSLKNTEAFF. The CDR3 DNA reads TGTGCCAGCAGCTCGTTAAAAAACACTGAAGCTTTCTTT.

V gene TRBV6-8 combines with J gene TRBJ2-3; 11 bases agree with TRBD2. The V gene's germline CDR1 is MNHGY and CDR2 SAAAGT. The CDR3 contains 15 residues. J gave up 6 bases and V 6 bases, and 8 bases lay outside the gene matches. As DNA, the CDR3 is TGTGCCAGCAGGCAACCTAGCGGGGGGCCCGATACGCAGTATTTT. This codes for CASRQPSGGPDTQYF.

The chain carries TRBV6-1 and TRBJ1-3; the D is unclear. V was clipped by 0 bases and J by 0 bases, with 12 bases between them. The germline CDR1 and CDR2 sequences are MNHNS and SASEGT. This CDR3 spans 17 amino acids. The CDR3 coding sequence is TGTGCCAGCAGTGAAGCCCCCAGACAAACCTCTGGAAACACCATATATTTT. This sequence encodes CASSEAPRQTSGNTIYF.

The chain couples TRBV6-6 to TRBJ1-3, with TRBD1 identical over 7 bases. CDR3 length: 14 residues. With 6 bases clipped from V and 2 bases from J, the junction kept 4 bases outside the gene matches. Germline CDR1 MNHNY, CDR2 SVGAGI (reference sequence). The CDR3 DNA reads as TGTGCCAGCAGCTTCCAGGGGGCTGGAAACACCATATATTTT. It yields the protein CASSFQGAGNTIYF.

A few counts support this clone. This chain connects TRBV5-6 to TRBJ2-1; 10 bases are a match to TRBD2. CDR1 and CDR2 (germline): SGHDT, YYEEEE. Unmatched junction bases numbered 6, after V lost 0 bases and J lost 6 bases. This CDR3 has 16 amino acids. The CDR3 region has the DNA TGTGCCAGCAGCTTGGTCCCAGCGGGGGGGGGCAATGAGCAGTTCTTC. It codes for CASSLVPAGGGNEQFF.

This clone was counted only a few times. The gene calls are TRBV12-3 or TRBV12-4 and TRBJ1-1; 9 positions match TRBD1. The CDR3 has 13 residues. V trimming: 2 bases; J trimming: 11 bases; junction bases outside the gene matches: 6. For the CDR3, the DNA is TGTGCCAGCAGTTTATCACAGGGGGCGAGGGCTTTCTTT. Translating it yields CASSLSQGARAFF.

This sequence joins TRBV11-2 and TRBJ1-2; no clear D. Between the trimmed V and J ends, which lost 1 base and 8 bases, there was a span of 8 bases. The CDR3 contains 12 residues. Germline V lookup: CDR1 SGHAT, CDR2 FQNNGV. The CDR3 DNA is TGTGCCAGCAGCTTAGGTGGCCTGGGCTACACCTTC. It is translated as CASSLGGLGYTF.

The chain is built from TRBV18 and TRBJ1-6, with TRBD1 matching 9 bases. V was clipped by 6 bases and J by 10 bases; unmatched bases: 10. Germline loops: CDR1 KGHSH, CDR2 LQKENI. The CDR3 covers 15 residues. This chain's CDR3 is CASSLRDRDESPLHF. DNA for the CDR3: TGTGCCAGCTCTCTCCGGGACAGGGATGAATCACCCCTCCACTTT.

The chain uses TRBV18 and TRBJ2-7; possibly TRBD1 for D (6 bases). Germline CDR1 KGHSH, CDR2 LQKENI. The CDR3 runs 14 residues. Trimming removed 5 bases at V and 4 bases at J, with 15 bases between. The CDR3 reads CASSSSDRPYEQYF. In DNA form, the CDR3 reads TGTGCCAGCTCATCCTCGGACAGACCTTACGAGCAGTACTTC.

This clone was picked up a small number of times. CDR3 in amino acids: CASRPPWPAALYEQYF. In nucleotides, the CDR3 is TGTGCCAGCAGACCCCCCTGGCCAGCGGCCCTCTACGAGCAGTACTTC. The rearrangement links TRBV27 to TRBJ2-7; possibly TRBD2 for D (5 bases). This CDR3 spans 16 amino acids. From germline, CDR1 is MNHEY and CDR2 SMNVEV (reference sequence). V lost 6 bases and J lost 3, with 21 bases in between.

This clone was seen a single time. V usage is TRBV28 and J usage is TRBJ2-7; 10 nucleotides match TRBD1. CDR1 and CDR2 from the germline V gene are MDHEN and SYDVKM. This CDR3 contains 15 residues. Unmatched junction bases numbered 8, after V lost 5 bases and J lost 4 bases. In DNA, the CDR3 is TGTGCCAGCAGTCCAGTCGGGACAGGGGCTTACGAGCAGTACTTC. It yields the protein CASSPVGTGAYEQYF. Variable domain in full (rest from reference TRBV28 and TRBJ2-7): DVKVTQSSRYLVKRTGEKVFLECVQDMDHENMFWYRQDPGLGLRLIYFSYDVKMKEKGDIPEGYSVSREKKERFSLILESASTNQTSMYLCASSPVGTGAYEQYFGPGTRLTVT.

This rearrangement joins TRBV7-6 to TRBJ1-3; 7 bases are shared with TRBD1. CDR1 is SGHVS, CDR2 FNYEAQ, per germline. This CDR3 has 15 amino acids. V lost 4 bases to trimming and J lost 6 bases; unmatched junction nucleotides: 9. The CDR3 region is CASSSLTGKANTIYF. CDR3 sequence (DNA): TGTGCCAGCAGCTCTTTGACAGGGAAAGCAAACACCATATATTTT.

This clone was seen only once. CDR3 protein: CASSVGGTYEQYF. The CDR3 bases are TGTGCCAGTAGTGTGGGGGGGACCTACGAGCAGTACTTC. The chain uses TRBV19 and TRBJ2-7, with 7 bases matching TRBD2. CDR1 is LNHDA and CDR2 is SQIVND in the germline V gene (reference sequence). The CDR3 covers 13 residues. V trimming: 5 bases; J trimming: 2 bases; junction bases outside the gene matches: 3. Using reference TRBV19 and TRBJ2-7 for the parts outside the CDR3, the full variable domain is DGGITQSPKYLFRKEGQNVTLSCEQNLNHDAMYWYRQDPGQGLRLIYYSQIVNDFQKGDIAEGYSVSREKKESFPLTVTSAQKNPTAFYLCASSVGGTYEQYFGPGTRLTVT.